This T cell receptor (beta chain) was sequenced for a study of response to subunit inactivated influenza vaccine. Comments on this clonotype: The antigen is undetermined.

TCRdb reanalysed the RT-PCR reads using MiXCR and keeps one entry per CDR3 protein. The sample lists about 160,000 distinct CDR3 sequences, roughly a tenth seen once, with around 11% in the top ten. General study results and limits: Seasonal influenza vaccination, on each occasion, was suggested by the authors to recruit few new T cells.

The clonotype originates from a man over 45 who received an inactivated influenza vaccine. The sample in question was non-naive T cells sorted from PBMCs, obtained more than 35 days after vaccination.

The CDR3 DNA is TGTGCCACCAGCAGAGTCACAGGGTTCGGCTACACCTTC. Encoded protein: CATSRVTGFGYTF. The rearrangement uses TRBV15 and TRBJ1-2, with D possibly TRBD1 on 6 matching bases. The CDR3 runs 13 residues. The ends were cut back, 1 base at V and 8 bases at J, with 11 bases in the middle. The V gene's germline CDR1 is LNHNV and CDR2 YYDKDF (reference sequence).